This T cell receptor beta chain appears in the sequencing data of a study of beta chain features in type 1 diabetes listed by TCRdb under 2018. Describing the broader study: Mean age, gender distribution, total cell number and subset yield did not differ between patients and healthy donors. Naive and central memory subsets were obtained from all 30 or so donors, but regulatory and stem cell-like memory subsets were isolated from only 8 patients and roughly 8 healthy donors. The study compared TCRB repertoires of sorted circulating CD4+ T cell subsets between recently diagnosed type 1 diabetes patients and matched healthy donors. A total of some 100,000,000 sorted cells were examined across all samples, and the number of cells per subset was strongly correlated with RNA yield.

Its CDR3 holds 14 amino acids, cysteine through phenylalanine. The retained sequence is limited to the CDR3, 42 bases, with the frame set at the first base. CDR1 and CDR2 are read off the germline V gene (reference sequence) as SEHNR and FQNEAQ. V is clipped by 5 bases and J by 7 bases, and the sequence between their germline boundaries is 14 bases long. As for this clone: The antigen it recognizes is unknown. No base quality information exists; no much larger clone differs at one position.

General findings and caveats noted by the study authors: Because cDNA was sequenced instead of genomic DNA, activated cells with high expression could be over-represented, although the groups did not differ in activation or CD3 levels. PCR may preferentially amplify shorter templates, but because patient and control samples were amplified and corrected together, any resulting skew would affect both groups equally. At VDJ recombination sites, patients with type 1 diabetes made fewer insertions and deleted more nucleotides, a pattern implying thymic rearrangement abnormalities. HLA sub-analyses involved small numbers of individuals, so any influence of HLA type on TCRB rearrangement remained unresolved. Naive, central memory and regulatory TCRB repertoires appeared to be more alike among patients than among healthy donors. In all four CD4+ subsets, TCRB CDR3 length was moderately but significantly shorter in type 1 diabetes patients.

Each donor gave one peripheral blood draw, averaging roughly 100 mL, which was collected into heparinised tubes. Naive, central memory, regulatory and stem cell-like memory CD4+ T cells were sorted on a BD FACSAria II using a panel including CD45RO, CCR7, CD25, CD127, CD95 and CD27. A purity above 98% was achieved for all sorted populations. PBMCs were separated immediately by Lymphoprep density gradient centrifugation and were stained directly, without being cultured. Samples were stained and sorted in pairs, with one healthy donor and one patient per experiment, so that batch effects were minimized. The High Capacity cDNA Reverse Transcription Kit was used to reverse transcribe all of the isolated RNA, meaning that expressed TCRB transcripts were what got sequenced. Naive, central memory and regulatory T cell samples underwent deep immunoSEQ sequencing, averaging approximately 3.5 million total reads per sample. After sorted cells were lysed in RLT buffer, RNA was extracted with DNase-treated RNeasy Micro or Mini kits, with the choice depending on cell number. Each cell subset was processed separately to prevent cross-contamination, with patient and healthy donor samples processed together. Using the immunoSEQ multiplex PCR, TCRB sequences were amplified from cDNA into 87-bp fragments spanning the CDR3 region. Amplicons were sequenced on the Illumina HiSeq platform. The authors' pipeline ran thus. PCR bias was computationally corrected using synthetic template baselines, reads within Hamming distance 2 were collapsed, and singletons that could not be merged were discarded. Reads were aligned against IMGT to assign V, D and J genes, CDR3 length and insertions or deletions at six rearrangement sites. Clonotype counts were normalized to sorted cell number within each subset before computing true diversity and Gini coefficients with the tcR R package. The overlap coefficient, calculated on TCRB nucleotide sequences, was used to quantify repertoire sharing. As a proxy for the pre-selection repertoire, out-of-frame TCRB sequences from naive cells were analyzed. TCRdb retrieved this table from immuneACCESS and kept in-frame rearrangements only. Not all clones are present; in checked studies, unresolved V genes account for under half, and no reason is known for the remainder. V, J and clone size derive from that table, while D and trimming were established from the DNA sequence. The sample data list about 900,000 clones, and 17% of these were observed just once. The ten largest account for about 0.02% of the sample.

The rearrangement combines TRBV7-9 with TRBJ1-4; TRBD1 is a weak D gene call, 5 bases matching. This TCR was sampled from a woman aged 18-35 years in good health. The material sequenced was naive CD4+ T cells from blood. The meaning of the sample's cell subset or site label: true naive CD4+ T cells. The sequenced DNA is TGTGCCAGCAGCGTAGGGGAATGGAGTGAAAAACTGTTTTTT. This sequence encodes CASSVGEWSEKLFF. The CDR3, completed at both ends by the reference TRBV7-9 and TRBJ1-4 genes, gives the full variable domain DTGVSQNPRHKITKRGQNVTFRCDPISEHNRLYWYRQTLGQGPEFLTYFQNEAQLEKSRLLSDRFSAERPKGSFSTLEIQRTEQGDSAMYLCASSVGEWSEKLFFGSGTQLSVL.